Below, 7 T cell receptor beta chains from the same sample are listed, as sequenced in a study of blood T cell repertoires in COVID-19. Produced via immunoSEQ multiplex PCR; TCRdb's table is partial and in-frame only. The sample yields more than 300,000 clones, approximately 89% seen once. The sequencing sample was made of PBMCs or T cells enriched from blood (not recorded which). The receptor set was obtained from a woman aged 40 to 49 who had been exposed to COVID-19.

This clone appeared once. This chain connects TRBV15 to TRBJ1-3; D remains unclear. This CDR3 is 13 amino acids long. The V end was cut by 0 bases, the J end by 4 bases, with 4 bases between. Looked up from germline, CDR1 is LNHNV and CDR2 is YYDKDF (reference sequence). This chain's CDR3 is CATSRERGNTIYF. CDR3 in DNA: TGTGCCACCAGCAGAGAGAGGGGAAACACCATATATTTT.

The genes are TRBV29-1 and TRBJ2-2; D perhaps matches TRBD2 (5 bases). CDR1 is SQVTM and CDR2 is ANQGSEA in the germline V gene. Trimming took 6 bases from V and 1 from J, leaving 15 bases between them. CDR3 length: 15 amino acids. The CDR3 sequence: CSVSLRAGNTGELFF. The CDR3 DNA reads as TGCAGCGTGAGCCTTCGGGCGGGGAACACCGGGGAGCTGTTTTTT.

The chain is built from TRBV12-3 or TRBV12-4 and TRBJ2-5; the D is unclear. The V end was cut by 3 bases, the J end by 1 base, with 6 bases between. This CDR3 region has 13 residues. The CDR3 nucleotides read TGTGCCAGCAGTTTGCCAGGCCAAGAGACCCAGTACTTC. As protein: CASSLPGQETQYF.

The CDR3 DNA follows: TGTGCCAGCAGCCAAGGGAAAACAGCCTCTAATGAAAAACTGTTTTTT. Translated, it gives CASSQGKTASNEKLFF. The gene calls are TRBV14 and TRBJ1-4; no reliable D call. Germline V lookup: CDR1 SGHDN, CDR2 FVKESK. This CDR3 comprises 16 residues. V was pared by 1 base and J by 3 bases, with 12 bases between.

The chain has TRBV2 and TRBJ1-4, with 7 bases fitting TRBD1. The CDR3 runs 15 residues. With 1 base clipped from V and 5 bases from J, the junction kept 4 bases outside the gene matches. In germline, CDR1 is SNHLY, CDR2 FYNNEI. The chain's CDR3 is CASSEGQGVNEKLFF. CDR3 coding DNA: TGTGCCAGCAGTGAAGGACAGGGCGTGAATGAAAAACTGTTTTTT.

The chain combines TRBV7-9 with TRBJ2-6; 9 bases agree with TRBD1. Losses at the gene ends were 5 bases for V and 1 base for J; bases not matched to a gene: 6. There are 17 residues in the CDR3. Germline-derived CDR1 and CDR2 are SEHNR and FQNEAQ (reference sequence). The CDR3 loop is CASSRTGATSGANVLTF. CDR3 DNA: TGTGCCAGCAGCCGGACAGGGGCCACTTCTGGGGCCAACGTCCTGACTTTC.

The chain couples TRBV14 to TRBJ2-3; D gene ambiguous. The germline V gene encodes CDR1 SGHDN and CDR2 FVKESK. This CDR3 region has 12 residues. V was shortened by 4 bases and J by 6 bases, with 8 bases between the two germline ends. The CDR3 loop is CASSPRLDTQYF. The CDR3 region has the DNA TGTGCCAGCAGCCCTAGGCTGGATACGCAGTATTTT.